What follows are 25 T cell receptor beta chains derived from one specimen sequenced in a study of cytomegalovirus exposure and HLA in healthy donors. Sequencing used immunoSEQ multiplex PCR; TCRdb keeps in-frame clones, though not all of them. There are tens of thousands of clones in the sample; approximately 88% occur only once, and approximately 1.2% lies in the top ten. The sequenced sample consisted of PBMCs. The receptors originated from a young woman in good health and CMV-seronegative.

The sample holds one count of this clone. The junction and the germline gene differ at one end; a read error may be behind it. The gene calls are TRBV11-3 and TRBJ2-2; D perhaps matches TRBD1 (6 bases). The length of the CDR3 is 15 residues. Per the germline V gene, CDR1 is SGHNT and CDR2 is YENEEA. CDR3 loop: CASSLETGNTGELFF. In nucleotides, the CDR3 is TGTGCCAGCAGCCTAGAGACAGGGAACACCGGGGAGCTGTTTTTT. The variable domain in full, with the rest retrieved from reference TRBV11-3 and TRBJ2-2, is EAGVVQSPRYKIIEKKQPVAFWCNPISGHNTLYWYLQNLGQGPELLIRYENEEAVDDSQLPKDRFSAERLKGVDSTLKIQPAELGDSAVYLCASSLETGNTGELFFGEGSRLTVL.

The rearrangement links TRBV5-4 to TRBJ2-7; D unresolved. Trimming shortened V by 4 bases and J by 3 bases, and 11 bases separated the two germline ends. Germline V gene lookup returns CDR1 SGHNT and CDR2 YYREEE (reference sequence). CDR3 length: 13 amino acids. Here the CDR3 reads CASSPFLSYEQYF. CDR3 DNA sequence: TGTGCCAGCAGCCCCTTTCTGAGCTACGAGCAGTACTTC.

The chain uses TRBV5-5 and TRBJ2-1, with D perhaps TRBD1 (6 bases). The length of the CDR3 is 16 residues. The V and J ends lost 0 bases and 2 bases respectively, with 12 bases between them. Germline V gene data show CDR1 as SGHKS and CDR2 as YYEKEE (reference sequence). The DNA of the CDR3 is TGTGCCAGCAGCTTGGTCGAGGGGGTGGCCTACAATGAGCAGTTCTTC. This gives the protein CASSLVEGVAYNEQFF.

This chain uses TRBV6-1 with TRBJ1-1; D gene unclear. The V and J ends lost 6 bases and 0 bases respectively, with 8 bases between them. Germline CDR1 reads MNHNS; CDR2 reads SASEGT. The CDR3 has 13 residues. DNA for the CDR3: TGTGCCAGCAGAACGGTCTTGAACACTGAAGCTTTCTTT. Translation gives CASRTVLNTEAFF.

The rearrangement joins TRBV18 to TRBJ1-3; D remains ambiguous. There are 17 residues in the CDR3. CDR1 is KGHSH, CDR2 LQKENI, per germline. Trimming cost V 2 bases and J 0 bases, with 14 bases left between them. The CDR3: CASSPSPYRDSGNTIYF. The CDR3 region has the DNA TGTGCCAGCTCACCATCCCCTTACCGAGACTCTGGAAACACCATATATTTT.

J is TRBJ1-2 and V is TRBV6-6; 8 bases fit TRBD1. The CDR3 is 13 amino acids. Germline CDR1 reads MNHNY; CDR2 reads SVGAGI (reference sequence). J gave up 5 bases and V 4 bases, and 3 bases lay outside the gene matches. The CDR3 is CASSFQGAYGYTF. The CDR3 DNA reads as TGTGCCAGCAGTTTTCAGGGGGCTTATGGCTACACCTTC.

The V and J genes are TRBV28 and TRBJ2-3; D is unresolved. The CDR3 is 15 residues long. The germline V gene has CDR1 MDHEN and CDR2 SYDVKM. V lost 4 bases, J lost 2 bases, and 13 bases lay in between. The CDR3 DNA sequence: TGTGCCAGCAGTTCCGGCGGTACCGACACAGATACGCAGTATTTT. It yields the protein CASSSGGTDTDTQYF.

The V call is TRBV2, the J call TRBJ2-7; 11 nucleotides line up with TRBD1. Germline CDR1 and CDR2: SNHLY and FYNNEI. CDR3 size: 15 residues. V was clipped by 4 bases and J by 2 bases; unmatched bases: 4. CDR3 region: CASSGRDRGTYEQYF. For the CDR3, the DNA is TGTGCCAGCAGTGGGCGGGACAGGGGGACCTACGAGCAGTACTTC.

This clone has just a few counts. The chain links TRBV30 to TRBJ1-2; 7 bases agree with TRBD1. Trimming cost V 0 bases and J 9 bases; bases outside gene matches: 10. CDR1 and CDR2 (germline): GTSNPN, SVGIG (reference sequence). CDR3 length: 14 amino acids. The DNA of the CDR3 is TGTGCCTGGAGTGTAACCCCCCAGGGGGATCGCTACACCTTC. This codes for CAWSVTPQGDRYTF.

The rearrangement joins TRBV6-1 to TRBJ2-5; TRBD1 might be the D (6 bases). The V end was cut by 7 bases, the J end by 5 bases, with 17 bases between. From germline, CDR1 is MNHNS and CDR2 SASEGT. There are 14 residues in the CDR3. The CDR3 nucleotides are TGTGCCAGCACAAAAAGGACAGTATCCGAGACCCAGTACTTC. It specifies CASTKRTVSETQYF.

The chain has TRBV19 and TRBJ1-1; no clear D gene. Germline values: CDR1 LNHDA, CDR2 SQIVND (reference sequence). The CDR3 length is 13 residues. V lost 8 bases to trimming and J lost 1 base, with 11 bases between them. CDR3 residues: CASGTTRNTEAFF. CDR3 nucleotide sequence: TGTGCCAGTGGAACTACACGGAACACTGAAGCTTTCTTT.

The V and J genes are TRBV7-2 and TRBJ1-5; maybe TRBD1 (6 bases). Germline CDR1 is SGHTA and CDR2 is FQGNSA. Trimming took off 4 bases at V and 0 bases at J, with 16 bases between the two ends. The CDR3 is made up of 17 amino acids. CDR3 region: CASSWVGHGGSNQPQHF. The CDR3 DNA reads as TGTGCCAGCAGCTGGGTGGGACATGGGGGTAGCAATCAGCCCCAGCATTTT. The variable domain in full, completed from reference TRBV7-2 and TRBJ1-5, reads GAGVSQSPSNKVTEKGKDVELRCDPISGHTALYWYRQSLGQGLEFLIYFQGNSAPDKSGLPSDRFSAERTGGSVSTLTIQRTQQEDSAVYLCASSWVGHGGSNQPQHFGDGTRLSIL.

This clone is a singleton in its sample. V and J are TRBV1 and TRBJ2-1; the D segment call TRBD2 is taken from the table without a DNA check. TRBV1 is a pseudogene. The CDR3 has 15 amino acids. CDR3 region: CTSSPDTGDYNEQFF. The CDR3 coding sequence is TGCACCAGCAGCCCCGATACGGGAGACTACAATGAGCAGTTCTTC.

Details on this clone: The junction departs from the called germline gene at one end, perhaps through a read error. This chain links TRBV4-1 with TRBJ2-6; 12 bases map to TRBD2. The germline V gene has CDR1 MGHRA and CDR2 YSYEKL. There are 18 residues in the CDR3. CDR3 sequence (DNA): TGCGCCAGCAGCCAAGAGTCTAGCGGGGGGGCTGGGGCCAACGCCCTGACTTTC. Translation gives CASSQESSGGAGANALTF.

The CDR3 DNA reads as TGTGCCAGCAGCCGGACAGGGGAGGTCTCCTACAATGAGCAGTTCTTC. This codes for CASSRTGEVSYNEQFF. This chain links TRBV7-2 with TRBJ2-1, with 9 bases identical to TRBD1. Germline V gene sequence: CDR1 SGHTA, CDR2 FQGNSA. With 5 bases clipped from V and 0 bases from J, the junction kept 5 bases outside the gene matches. The CDR3 is 16 amino acids.

The chain recombines TRBV28 with TRBJ2-1; D not certain. Between the trimmed V and J ends, which lost 5 bases and 5 bases, there was a span of 7 bases. From germline, CDR1 is MDHEN and CDR2 SYDVKM. This CDR3 contains 12 residues. The CDR3 coding sequence is TGTGCCAGCAGTACATATAACAATGAGCAGTTCTTC. Amino acid sequence: CASSTYNNEQFF. Drawing the rest from reference TRBV28 and TRBJ2-1, the complete variable domain is DVKVTQSSRYLVKRTGEKVFLECVQDMDHENMFWYRQDPGLGLRLIYFSYDVKMKEKGDIPEGYSVSREKKERFSLILESASTNQTSMYLCASSTYNNEQFFGPGTRLTVL.

The chain is built from TRBV5-6 and TRBJ2-1, with TRBD2 matching over 16 bases. Per germline, CDR1 SGHDT and CDR2 YYEEEE. The trim removed 4 bases at V and 16 bases at J, leaving 14 bases unmatched. The CDR3 is 16 amino acids. CDR3 sequence reads: CASSILPGLAGGPVFF. Written as DNA, the CDR3 is TGTGCCAGCAGCATACTACCGGGACTAGCGGGGGGGCCGGTTTTCTTC.

This clone was seen only a few times. V is TRBV7-8 and J is TRBJ2-7; the D gene is possibly TRBD1 (6 bases). Trimming took off 5 bases at V and 3 bases at J, with 14 bases between the two ends. Germline loops: CDR1 SGHVS, CDR2 FQNEAQ. The CDR3 spans 14 residues. The CDR3 region is CASSTRTENYEQYF. CDR3 sequence (DNA): TGTGCCAGCAGCACCCGGACAGAAAACTACGAGCAGTACTTC. The full variable domain, in which reference TRBV7-8 and TRBJ2-7 provide the parts outside the CDR3, is GAGVSQSPRYKVAKRGQDVALRCDPISGHVSLFWYQQALGQGPEFLTYFQNEAQLDKSGLPSDRFFAERPEGSVSTLKIQRTQQEDSAVYLCASSTRTENYEQYFGPGTRLTVT.

The chain recombines TRBV7-3 with TRBJ2-7; the match to TRBD1 covers 8 bases. The CDR3 has 16 residues. The V segment lost 2 bases and the J segment 3 bases; nucleotides outside the gene matches: 9. CDR1 is SGHTA and CDR2 is FQGTGA in the germline V gene. In DNA, the CDR3 is TGTGCCAGCAGCTTAGGGGTCTTTGGGACAGGCTACGAGCAGTACTTC. Amino acid sequence: CASSLGVFGTGYEQYF. Together with reference TRBV7-3 and TRBJ2-7, the CDR3 gives the full variable domain: GAGVSQTPSNKVTEKGKYVELRCDPISGHTALYWYRQSLGQGPEFLIYFQGTGAADDSGLPNDRFFAVRPEGSVSTLKIQRTERGDSAVYLCASSLGVFGTGYEQYFGPGTRLTVT.

This chain connects TRBV18 to TRBJ2-7, with a weak D call TRBD1 (5 bases). The CDR3 covers 16 residues. V was shortened by 2 bases and J by 5 bases, with 19 bases between the two germline ends. Germline assignment: CDR1 KGHSH and CDR2 LQKENI. CDR3 DNA: TGTGCCAGCTCACCATGGCGAACAGGTCGAACAGACGAGCAGTACTTC. It translates to CASSPWRTGRTDEQYF.

The chain links TRBV10-3 to TRBJ1-2; 12 positions match TRBD1. The V gene end was trimmed by 3 bases and the J gene end by 4 bases; junction bases not matched to a gene: 3. The V gene's germline CDR1 is ENHRY and CDR2 SYGVKD. The CDR3 is made up of 15 amino acids. The CDR3 coding sequence is TGTGCCATCAGTGAAGGGACAGGGGGCGGCTATGGCTACACCTTC. Translated: CAISEGTGGGYGYTF.

This clone was recorded once. The chain joins TRBV7-6 to TRBJ2-2, with D perhaps TRBD1 (5 bases). Deletions cut 9 bases from V and 4 bases from J, with 15 bases between. Germline V gene lookup returns CDR1 SGHVS and CDR2 FNYEAQ. This CDR3 is built from 14 residues. CDR3 region: CASSWQGGTGELFF. CDR3 coding DNA: TGTGCCAGTTCTTGGCAGGGCGGCACCGGGGAGCTGTTTTTT.

A note on this clone: The junction shows a germline mismatch at one end, possibly a read error. V usage is TRBV14 and J usage is TRBJ1-4; perhaps TRBD1 as D (5 bases). Germline loops: CDR1 SGHDN, CDR2 FVKESK. This CDR3 is built from 15 residues. The CDR3 DNA follows: TGTGCCAGCAGCAAAGAGGGCAGGGTGAGCGAAAAACTGTTTTTT. Encoded protein: CASSKEGRVSEKLFF.

The chain has TRBV7-9 and TRBJ1-2; 9 positions agree with TRBD1. The CDR3 is 16 amino acids. V lost 6 bases to trimming and J lost 2 bases; unmatched junction nucleotides: 10. Germline V gives CDR1 SEHNR, CDR2 FQNEAQ (reference sequence). The CDR3 region is CASSSKSDRGNYGYTF. In nucleotides, the CDR3 is TGTGCCAGCAGTTCTAAGTCGGACAGGGGAAACTATGGCTACACCTTC.

The chain is built from TRBV19 and TRBJ1-1, with 10 bases aligning to TRBD1. The V segment lost 7 bases and the J segment 6 bases; nucleotides outside the gene matches: 5. The CDR3 runs to 13 residues. In germline, CDR1 is LNHDA, CDR2 SQIVND (reference sequence). CDR3 in amino acids: CASIRQGAAEAFF. The CDR3 DNA follows: TGTGCCAGTATTCGACAGGGGGCTGCTGAAGCTTTCTTT. Full variable domain (missing parts from reference TRBV19 and TRBJ1-1): DGGITQSPKYLFRKEGQNVTLSCEQNLNHDAMYWYRQDPGQGLRLIYYSQIVNDFQKGDIAEGYSVSREKKESFPLTVTSAQKNPTAFYLCASIRQGAAEAFFGQGTRLTVV.